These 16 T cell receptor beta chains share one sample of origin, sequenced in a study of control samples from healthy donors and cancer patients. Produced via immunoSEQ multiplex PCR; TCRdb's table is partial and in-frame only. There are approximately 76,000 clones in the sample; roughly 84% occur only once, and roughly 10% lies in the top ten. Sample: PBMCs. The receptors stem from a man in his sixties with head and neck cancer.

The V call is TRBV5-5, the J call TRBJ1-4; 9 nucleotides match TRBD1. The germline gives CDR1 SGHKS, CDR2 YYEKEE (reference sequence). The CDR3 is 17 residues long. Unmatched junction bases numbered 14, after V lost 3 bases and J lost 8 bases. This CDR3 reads CASSSGTGSYRDEKLFF. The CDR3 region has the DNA TGTGCCAGCAGCTCCGGGACAGGGAGTTATAGGGACGAAAAACTGTTTTTT.

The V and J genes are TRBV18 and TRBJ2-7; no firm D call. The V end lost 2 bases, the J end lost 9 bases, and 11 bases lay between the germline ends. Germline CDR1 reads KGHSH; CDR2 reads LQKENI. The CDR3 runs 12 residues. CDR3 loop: CASSPEIGGQYF. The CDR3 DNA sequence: TGTGCCAGCTCACCAGAAATTGGCGGGCAGTACTTC.

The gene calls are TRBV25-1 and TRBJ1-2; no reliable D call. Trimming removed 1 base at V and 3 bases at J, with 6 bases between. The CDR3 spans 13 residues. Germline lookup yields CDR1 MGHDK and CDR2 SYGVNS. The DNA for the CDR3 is TGTGCCAGCAGTGAATTAGTAGACTATGGCTACACCTTC. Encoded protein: CASSELVDYGYTF.

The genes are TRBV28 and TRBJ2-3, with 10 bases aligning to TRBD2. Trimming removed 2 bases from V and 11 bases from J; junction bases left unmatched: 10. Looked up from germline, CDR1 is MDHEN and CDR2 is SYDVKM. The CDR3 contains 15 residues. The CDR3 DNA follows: TGTGCCAGCAGTTTAGGGCTAGCGGGAGTATACGGGCAGTATTTT. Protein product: CASSLGLAGVYGQYF.

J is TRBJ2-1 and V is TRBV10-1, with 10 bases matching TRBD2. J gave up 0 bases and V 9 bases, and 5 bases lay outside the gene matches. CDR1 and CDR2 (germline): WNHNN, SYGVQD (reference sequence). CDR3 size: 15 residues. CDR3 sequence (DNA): TGCGCCAGTTCACTAGCGGGAATCTCCTACAATGAGCAGTTCTTC. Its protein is CASSLAGISYNEQFF.

CDR3 bases: TGTGCCAGCAGTCGGACTAGAGGGCCCTACGAGCAGTACTTC. This gives the protein CASSRTRGPYEQYF. The V gene is TRBV6-5, the J gene TRBJ2-7; 7 bases line up with TRBD2. With 5 bases clipped from V and 2 bases from J, the junction kept 6 bases outside the gene matches. This CDR3 has 14 amino acids. Germline V gene data show CDR1 as MNHEY and CDR2 as SVGAGI.

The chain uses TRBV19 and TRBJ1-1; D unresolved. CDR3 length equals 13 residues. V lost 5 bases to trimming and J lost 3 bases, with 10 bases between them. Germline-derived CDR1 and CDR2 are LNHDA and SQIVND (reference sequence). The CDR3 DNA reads TGTGCCAGTAGTTCGAAGGGCGACACTGAAGCTTTCTTT. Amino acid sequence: CASSSKGDTEAFF.

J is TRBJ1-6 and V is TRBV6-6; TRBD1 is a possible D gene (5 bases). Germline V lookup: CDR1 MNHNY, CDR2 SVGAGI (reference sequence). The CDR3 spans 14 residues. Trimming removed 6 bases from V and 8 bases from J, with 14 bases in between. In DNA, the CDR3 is TGTGCCAGCAGCCTGACGCAGGGCTATTCACCCCTCCACTTT. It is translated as CASSLTQGYSPLHF.

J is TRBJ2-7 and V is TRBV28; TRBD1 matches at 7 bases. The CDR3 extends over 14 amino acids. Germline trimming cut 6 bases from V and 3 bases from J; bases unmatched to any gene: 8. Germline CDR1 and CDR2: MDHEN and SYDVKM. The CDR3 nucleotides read TGTGCCAGCAGCCTATTTCACAGGGGCTACGAGCAGTACTTC. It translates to CASSLFHRGYEQYF.

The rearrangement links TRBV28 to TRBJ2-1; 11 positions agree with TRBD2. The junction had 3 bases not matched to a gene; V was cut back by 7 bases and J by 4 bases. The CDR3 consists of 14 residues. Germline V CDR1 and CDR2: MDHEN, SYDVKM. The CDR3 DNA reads TGTGCCAGCATAGCGGGAGGGTCTTACAATGAGCAGTTCTTC. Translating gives CASIAGGSYNEQFF. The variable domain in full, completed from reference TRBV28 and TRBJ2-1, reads DVKVTQSSRYLVKRTGEKVFLECVQDMDHENMFWYRQDPGLGLRLIYFSYDVKMKEKGDIPEGYSVSREKKERFSLILESASTNQTSMYLCASIAGGSYNEQFFGPGTRLTVL.

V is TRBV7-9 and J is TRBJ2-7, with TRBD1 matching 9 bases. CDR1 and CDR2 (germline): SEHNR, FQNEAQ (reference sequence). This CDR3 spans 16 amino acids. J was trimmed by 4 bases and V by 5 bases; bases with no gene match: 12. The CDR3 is CASSHNVGTGFYEQYF. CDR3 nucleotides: TGTGCCAGCAGCCATAACGTGGGGACAGGGTTTTACGAGCAGTACTTC. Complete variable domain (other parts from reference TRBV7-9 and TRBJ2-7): DTGVSQNPRHKITKRGQNVTFRCDPISEHNRLYWYRQTLGQGPEFLTYFQNEAQLEKSRLLSDRFSAERPKGSFSTLEIQRTEQGDSAMYLCASSHNVGTGFYEQYFGPGTRLTVT.

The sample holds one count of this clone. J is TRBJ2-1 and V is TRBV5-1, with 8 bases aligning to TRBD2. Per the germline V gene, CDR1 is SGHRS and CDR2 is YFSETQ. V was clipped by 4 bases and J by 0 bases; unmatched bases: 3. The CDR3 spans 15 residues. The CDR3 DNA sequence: TGCGCCAGCAGCCCCGGGACTAGCTCCTACAATGAGCAGTTCTTC. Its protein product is CASSPGTSSYNEQFF.

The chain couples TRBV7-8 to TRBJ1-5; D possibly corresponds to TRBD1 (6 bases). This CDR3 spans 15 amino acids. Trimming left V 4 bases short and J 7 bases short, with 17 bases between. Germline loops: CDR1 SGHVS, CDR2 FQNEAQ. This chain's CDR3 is CASSSLGGAGQPQHF. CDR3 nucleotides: TGTGCCAGCAGCTCCTTGGGGGGGGCAGGACAGCCCCAGCATTTT.

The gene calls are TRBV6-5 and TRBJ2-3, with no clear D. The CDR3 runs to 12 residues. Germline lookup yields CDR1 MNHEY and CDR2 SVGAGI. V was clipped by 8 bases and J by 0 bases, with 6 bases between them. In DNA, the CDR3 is TGTGCCAGCGCCTCCAGCACAGATACGCAGTATTTT. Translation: CASASSTDTQYF.

CDR3 nucleotides: TGTGCCTGGAGTGCTTGGACTAGCGGGAGCGATGAGCAGTTCTTC. Amino acid sequence: CAWSAWTSGSDEQFF. The chain couples TRBV30 to TRBJ2-1, with TRBD2 matching over 13 bases. Losses at the gene ends were 1 base for V and 8 bases for J; bases not matched to a gene: 5. This CDR3 has 15 amino acids. Per germline, CDR1 GTSNPN and CDR2 SVGIG (reference sequence).

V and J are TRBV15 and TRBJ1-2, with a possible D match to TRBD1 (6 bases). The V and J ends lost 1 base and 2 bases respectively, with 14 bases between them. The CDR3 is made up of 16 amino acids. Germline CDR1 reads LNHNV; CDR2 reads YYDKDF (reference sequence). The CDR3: CATSRVTGGRNYGYTF. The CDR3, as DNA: TGTGCCACCAGCAGAGTAACGGGGGGGCGCAACTATGGCTACACCTTC.